The present TCR beta chain was sequenced within a study of cytomegalovirus exposure and HLA in healthy donors. Study-wide background: Approximately 83 million unique TCRs from HLA-typed donors were held in an early data release.

Notes on this clone: The antigen is not known.

The J segment lost 2 bases and the V segment lost 0 bases, leaving 3 bases of the junction unmatched. In germline, CDR1 is MRHNA, CDR2 SNTAGT. The CDR3 totals 16 residues. Study-level findings and limits: A further, later analysis showed that HLA-associated TCR beta chains (compared with equally common others) were more clonally expanded. Previously analyzed data showed that most TCR beta V segments were productive at a frequency of about 90% or about 30%.

The PCR made use of 60 Vbeta and 13 Jbeta primers. Measured with immunoSEQ multiplex PCR; TCRdb has only the in-frame clones, and not every one. The profile shows around 120,000 clones, roughly 65% of them singletons. V gene TRBV6-4 combines with J gene TRBJ2-3, with 9 bases fitting TRBD2. The sequenced sample was PBMCs. The origin of this receptor is a middle-aged man in good health and CMV-seropositive. In DNA, the CDR3 is TGTGCCAGCAGTGACTCTAGCGGGGGATTCACAGATACGCAGTATTTT. Its protein is CASSDSSGGFTDTQYF.